These 30 T cell receptor beta chains were all obtained from the same sample, sequenced in a study of cytotoxic CD8 clonotypes in ibrutinib-treated CLL. This table comes from immunoSEQ multiplex PCR, and its TCRdb copy is limited to in-frame clones, with some not included. The data show about 35,000 clones, 71% seen once. The sample consisted of PBMCs, taken at disease progression, from a patient treated with ibrutinib. The receptors originated from a human donor with chronic lymphocytic leukemia.

V gene TRBV6-6 combines with J gene TRBJ2-1; D possibly corresponds to TRBD1 (6 bases). The CDR3 runs to 15 residues. V lost 6 bases, J lost 3 bases, and 15 bases lay in between. CDR1 and CDR2 (germline): MNHNY, SVGAGI (reference sequence). CDR3 protein: CASRGTTRYYNEQFF. CDR3 nucleotides: TGTGCCAGCAGGGGGACAACAAGATACTACAATGAGCAGTTCTTC.

This chain connects TRBV6-4 to TRBJ2-3; 7 bases map to TRBD2. The ends lost 3 bases at V and 1 base at J; junction bases unmatched: 1. The germline CDR1 and CDR2 sequences are MRHNA and SNTAGT. The CDR3 runs to 14 residues. CDR3 sequence reads: CASSDRGGTDTQYF. The CDR3 nucleotides are TGTGCCAGCAGTGATCGGGGGGGCACAGATACGCAGTATTTT.

The CDR3 sequence: CASSFEETQYF. Here the CDR3 DNA reads TGCGCCAGCAGCTTCGAAGAGACCCAGTACTTC. This chain joins TRBV5-1 and TRBJ2-5, with unresolved D. Germline V lookup: CDR1 SGHRS, CDR2 YFSETQ. Trimming pared 2 bases from V and 3 bases from J, leaving 2 bases between. CDR3 length equals 11 residues.

For the CDR3, the DNA is TGTGCCAGCAGCCAACCGGGCGGCAGCGCCCACGCCTTGAACACTGAAGCTTTCTTT. Its translation is CASSQPGGSAHALNTEAFF. The chain employs TRBV14 and TRBJ1-1; unclear D gene. Germline V gene lookup returns CDR1 SGHDN and CDR2 FVKESK. CDR3 length: 19 amino acids. V shed 2 bases and J shed 0 bases, with 22 bases lying between them.

The V and J genes are TRBV7-6 and TRBJ2-5; D uncertain. Germline assignment: CDR1 SGHVS and CDR2 FNYEAQ. V lost 3 bases and J lost 1, with 6 bases in between. The length of the CDR3 is 13 residues. Written as DNA, the CDR3 is TGTGCCAGCAGCTTTGGGTTCCAAGAGACCCAGTACTTC. As protein: CASSFGFQETQYF. The entire variable domain, with the rest obtained from reference TRBV7-6 and TRBJ2-5, is as follows: GAGVSQSPRYKVTKRGQDVALRCDPISGHVSLYWYRQALGQGPEFLTYFNYEAQQDKSGLPNDRFSAERPEGSISTLTIQRTEQRDSAMYRCASSFGFQETQYFGPGTRLLVL.

The chain uses TRBV5-1 and TRBJ1-6, with TRBD1 matching over 10 bases. V gave up 1 base and J gave up 5 bases; unmatched junction bases: 6. Germline V lookup: CDR1 SGHRS, CDR2 YFSETQ. CDR3 size: 17 residues. CDR3 in amino acids: CASSLRTGGDNNSPLHF. As DNA, the CDR3 is TGCGCCAGCAGCTTGAGGACAGGGGGAGACAATAATTCACCCCTCCACTTT.

This chain links TRBV28 with TRBJ1-1; 9 bases agree with TRBD1. CDR1 and CDR2 from the germline V gene are MDHEN and SYDVKM. This CDR3 contains 15 residues. J gave up 5 bases and V 5 bases, and 9 bases lay outside the gene matches. This CDR3 is CASSTATGGRTEAFF. As DNA, the CDR3 is TGTGCCAGCAGTACAGCGACAGGGGGACGAACTGAAGCTTTCTTT.

The rearrangement joins TRBV11-2 to TRBJ2-1; 9 bases align to TRBD2. CDR3 length: 15 amino acids. Germline V gene sequence: CDR1 SGHAT, CDR2 FQNNGV. Losses at the gene ends were 7 bases for V and 1 base for J; bases not matched to a gene: 5. The DNA of the CDR3 is TGTGCCAGCACCGATCTAGCGGGGTCCTACAATGAGCAGTTCTTC. Protein product: CASTDLAGSYNEQFF.

The CDR3 here is CASSQVTGGAETQYF. Here the CDR3 DNA reads TGTGCCAGCAGCCAAGTGACAGGGGGCGCGGAGACCCAGTACTTC. The chain carries TRBV4-2 and TRBJ2-5; 10 positions match TRBD1. V trimming: 1 base; J trimming: 5 bases; junction bases outside the gene matches: 4. Per germline, CDR1 LGHNA and CDR2 YNFKEQ. CDR3 length: 15 residues.

The rearrangement joins TRBV6-6 to TRBJ1-2; 7 bases align to TRBD1. J was trimmed by 8 bases and V by 0 bases; bases with no gene match: 9. The CDR3 is 15 amino acids. Germline CDR1 and CDR2: MNHNY and SVGAGI (reference sequence). The CDR3 region is CASSYSLEGARGYTF. DNA of the CDR3: TGTGCCAGCAGTTACTCCCTGGAGGGGGCTCGGGGCTACACCTTC.

This clone is medium-sized within its sample. CDR3 coding DNA: TGTGCCAGCAGCCTCGGACCGCTGAACACTGAAGCTTTCTTT. This sequence encodes CASSLGPLNTEAFF. The chain combines TRBV7-9 with TRBJ1-1; no clear D. This CDR3 comprises 14 residues. Trimming took 5 bases from V and 0 from J, leaving 10 bases between them. CDR1 and CDR2 (germline): SEHNR, FQNEAQ (reference sequence).

A note on this clone: This sample includes further DNA sequences coding for the same CDR3. This chain uses TRBV10-3 with TRBJ1-6; the D gene is possibly TRBD1 (5 bases). CDR3 length equals 14 residues. In germline, CDR1 is ENHRY, CDR2 SYGVKD. V was trimmed by 3 bases and J by 6 bases, leaving 9 bases between them. CDR3 in amino acids: CAISDLGGNSPLHF. CDR3 DNA sequence: TGTGCCATCAGTGACCTGGGGGGTAATTCACCCCTCCACTTT.

V usage is TRBV15 and J usage is TRBJ2-3; 10 positions agree with TRBD1. CDR1 LNHNV and CDR2 YYDKDF come from the germline V gene (reference sequence). Trimming cost V 7 bases and J 0 bases; bases outside gene matches: 1. This CDR3 comprises 14 residues. In DNA, the CDR3 is TGTGCCACCAAGACAGGGGGCAGCACAGATACGCAGTATTTT. Residues: CATKTGGSTDTQYF.

The chain combines TRBV11-2 with TRBJ1-1; possible D gene TRBD1, 5 bases. Per germline, CDR1 SGHAT and CDR2 FQNNGV. This CDR3 is 12 amino acids long. V shed 3 bases and J shed 4 bases, with 6 bases lying between them. The CDR3 DNA is TGTGCCAGCAGCTTCAGGGCCACTGAAGCTTTCTTT. Its translation: CASSFRATEAFF.

This clone has a handful of counts. The chain recombines TRBV11-2 with TRBJ2-1, with unresolved D. Germline assignment: CDR1 SGHAT and CDR2 FQNNGV. The CDR3 length is 12 residues. Trimming cost V 3 bases and J 8 bases, with 8 bases left between them. The CDR3 sequence is CASSFTKDEQFF. CDR3 DNA: TGTGCCAGCAGCTTCACTAAGGATGAGCAGTTCTTC.

This clone has a single count. The chain combines TRBV6-1 with TRBJ1-1; D uncertain. The germline V gene has CDR1 MNHNS and CDR2 SASEGT. V shed 5 bases and J shed 0 bases, with 7 bases lying between them. This CDR3 region has 13 residues. This CDR3 is CASSTRMNTEAFF. The CDR3 nucleotides read TGTGCCAGCAGTACAAGGATGAACACTGAAGCTTTCTTT.

This chain links TRBV6-6 with TRBJ1-1; no firm D call. This CDR3 region has 13 residues. Germline CDR1 is MNHNY and CDR2 is SVGAGI (reference sequence). The V end was cut by 4 bases, the J end by 1 base, with 7 bases between. CDR3 sequence: CASSFQKNTEAFF. As DNA, the CDR3 is TGTGCCAGCAGTTTCCAGAAGAACACTGAAGCTTTCTTT.

The rearrangement joins TRBV7-9 to TRBJ1-2; 8 bases fit TRBD1. The CDR3 is 14 amino acids. J was trimmed by 2 bases and V by 5 bases; bases with no gene match: 4. The germline gives CDR1 SEHNR, CDR2 FQNEAQ (reference sequence). The CDR3 bases are TGTGCCAGCAGCACCGGGACAGGAAACTATGGCTACACCTTC. Its translation is CASSTGTGNYGYTF. The full variable domain, completed using reference TRBV7-9 and TRBJ1-2, is DTGVSQNPRHKITKRGQNVTFRCDPISEHNRLYWYRQTLGQGPEFLTYFQNEAQLEKSRLLSDRFSAERPKGSFSTLEIQRTEQGDSAMYLCASSTGTGNYGYTFGSGTRLTVV.

V and J are TRBV2 and TRBJ2-6; tentatively, D is TRBD1 (5 bases). CDR1 is SNHLY and CDR2 is FYNNEI in the germline V gene. Trimming left V 7 bases short and J 0 bases short, with 10 bases between. CDR3 length: 15 amino acids. CDR3 in DNA: TGTGCCAGCACGGTGGGGCGCTCTGGGGCCAACGTCCTGACTTTC. Amino acids: CASTVGRSGANVLTF.

Written as DNA, the CDR3 is TGTGCCAGCAGCTTTCTACGAGATGCAGATACGCAGTATTTT. Its protein is CASSFLRDADTQYF. This chain links TRBV5-6 with TRBJ2-3; D call uncertain. CDR3 length: 14 residues. The V gene lost 2 bases and the J gene lost 4 bases, with 11 bases spanning the gap. Germline values: CDR1 SGHDT, CDR2 YYEEEE.

V usage is TRBV5-1 and J usage is TRBJ2-5, with 7 bases that match TRBD2. V gave up 0 bases and J gave up 1 base; unmatched junction bases: 6. This CDR3 comprises 16 residues. Germline V gene sequence: CDR1 SGHRS, CDR2 YFSETQ. CDR3 in amino acids: CASSLDPSGLQETQYF. CDR3 bases: TGCGCCAGCAGCTTGGACCCTAGCGGCCTCCAAGAGACCCAGTACTTC.

The genes are TRBV11-3 and TRBJ2-3; the D gene is possibly TRBD2 (6 bases). This CDR3 region has 16 residues. V lost 5 bases to trimming and J lost 1 base, with 16 bases between them. Germline-derived CDR1 and CDR2 are SGHNT and YENEEA. CDR3 loop: CASSPGTLVRTDTQYF. The CDR3 DNA is TGTGCCAGCAGCCCTGGGACTCTCGTTCGCACAGATACGCAGTATTTT.

The gene calls are TRBV10-3 and TRBJ2-1; tentatively, D is TRBD1 (5 bases). The CDR3 spans 12 residues. In germline, CDR1 is ENHRY, CDR2 SYGVKD. Trimming stripped 2 bases from V and 7 bases from J, with 6 bases between. CDR3 region: CAISEGANEQFF. Here the CDR3 DNA reads TGTGCCATCAGTGAGGGGGCGAATGAGCAGTTCTTC.

The chain joins TRBV4-2 to TRBJ2-2, with 8 bases fitting TRBD1. Germline CDR1 and CDR2: LGHNA and YNFKEQ. Trimming at V came to 1 base and at J to 4 bases, leaving 5 bases not matched to a gene. The CDR3 loop spans 16 amino acids. The CDR3 loop is CASSQVRTGSTGELFF. The CDR3 DNA reads as TGTGCCAGCAGCCAAGTCCGGACAGGGAGCACCGGGGAGCTGTTTTTT.

This sequence joins TRBV7-8 and TRBJ2-1; D possibly corresponds to TRBD1 (6 bases). Germline V gene sequence: CDR1 SGHVS, CDR2 FQNEAQ. CDR3 length equals 13 residues. V gave up 5 bases and J gave up 7 bases, with 12 bases separating them. The CDR3 protein is CASSPGQSNEQFF. CDR3 DNA: TGTGCCAGCAGCCCGGGACAATCGAATGAGCAGTTCTTC.

The CDR3 region has the DNA TGCGCCAGCAGCCAAGAACAGCTTAGCAATCAGCCCCAGCATTTT. This translates into CASSQEQLSNQPQHF. The chain joins TRBV4-1 to TRBJ1-5; D remains unclear. Trimming cost V 0 bases and J 0 bases, with 6 bases left between them. Germline assignment: CDR1 MGHRA and CDR2 YSYEKL. The CDR3 consists of 15 residues.

This clone has just a few counts. This chain links TRBV7-9 with TRBJ2-3, with 8 bases that match TRBD1. The V segment lost 5 bases and the J segment 2 bases; nucleotides outside the gene matches: 12. CDR3 length: 17 amino acids. Germline-derived CDR1 and CDR2 are SEHNR and FQNEAQ (reference sequence). The CDR3, as DNA: TGTGCCAGCAGCACCGGACAGGGCGGGAACCCCACAGATACGCAGTATTTT. Amino acids: CASSTGQGGNPTDTQYF.

The chain is built from TRBV5-1 and TRBJ1-2, with D maybe TRBD1 (5 bases). CDR1 is SGHRS and CDR2 is YFSETQ in the germline V gene. Trimming took 4 bases from V and 8 from J, leaving 18 bases between them. CDR3 length: 14 amino acids. The DNA of the CDR3 is TGCGCCAGCAGCCCGGTGGAGGGGCAGGGAGGCTACACCTTC. Protein sequence: CASSPVEGQGGYTF.

This sequence joins TRBV5-5 and TRBJ2-7; D perhaps matches TRBD1 (6 bases). The length of the CDR3 is 13 residues. The germline gives CDR1 SGHKS, CDR2 YYEKEE (reference sequence). Trimming removed 2 bases from V and 8 bases from J, with 14 bases in between. CDR3 loop: CASSLGPGVQQYF. CDR3 bases: TGTGCCAGCAGCTTAGGCCCAGGGGTACAGCAGTACTTC.

The V call is TRBV10-3, the J call TRBJ2-7; D not certain. Germline lookup yields CDR1 ENHRY and CDR2 SYGVKD. V was clipped by 4 bases and J by 6 bases, with 7 bases between them. The length of the CDR3 is 11 residues. CDR3 sequence: CAISVTGEQYF. In nucleotides, the CDR3 is TGTGCCATCAGTGTCACTGGCGAGCAGTACTTC.